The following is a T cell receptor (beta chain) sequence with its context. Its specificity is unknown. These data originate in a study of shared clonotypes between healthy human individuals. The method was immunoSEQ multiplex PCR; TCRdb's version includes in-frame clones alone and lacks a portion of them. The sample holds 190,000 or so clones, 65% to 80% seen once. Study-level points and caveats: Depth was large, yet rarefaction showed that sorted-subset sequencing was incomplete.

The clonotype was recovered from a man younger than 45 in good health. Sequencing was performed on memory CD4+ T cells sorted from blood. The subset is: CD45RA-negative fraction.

The CDR3 spells CASSQETTITGELFF. The CDR3 DNA sequence: TGCGCCAGCAGCCAAGAAACTACTATCACCGGGGAGCTGTTTTTT. The chain uses TRBV4-1 and TRBJ2-2; D gene unclear. This CDR3 is 15 amino acids long. Germline V gene sequence: CDR1 MGHRA, CDR2 YSYEKL. With 0 bases removed from V and 4 bases from J, the gap between germline ends came to 9 bases.